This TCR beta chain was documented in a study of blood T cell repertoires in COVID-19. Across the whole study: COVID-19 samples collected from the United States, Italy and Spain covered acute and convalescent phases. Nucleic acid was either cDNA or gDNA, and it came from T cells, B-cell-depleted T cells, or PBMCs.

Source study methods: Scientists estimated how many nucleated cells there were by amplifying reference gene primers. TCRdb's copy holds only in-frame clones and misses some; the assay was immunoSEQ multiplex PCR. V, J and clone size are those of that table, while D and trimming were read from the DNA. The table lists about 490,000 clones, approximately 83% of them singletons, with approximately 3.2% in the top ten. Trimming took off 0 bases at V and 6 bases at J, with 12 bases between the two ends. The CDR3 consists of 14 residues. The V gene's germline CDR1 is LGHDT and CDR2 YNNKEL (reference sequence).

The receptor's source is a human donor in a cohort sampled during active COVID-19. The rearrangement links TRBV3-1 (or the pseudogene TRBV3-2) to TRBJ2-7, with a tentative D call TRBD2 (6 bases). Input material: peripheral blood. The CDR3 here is CASSQDPLAAEQYF. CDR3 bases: TGTGCCAGCAGCCAAGACCCACTAGCTGCCGAGCAGTACTTC.